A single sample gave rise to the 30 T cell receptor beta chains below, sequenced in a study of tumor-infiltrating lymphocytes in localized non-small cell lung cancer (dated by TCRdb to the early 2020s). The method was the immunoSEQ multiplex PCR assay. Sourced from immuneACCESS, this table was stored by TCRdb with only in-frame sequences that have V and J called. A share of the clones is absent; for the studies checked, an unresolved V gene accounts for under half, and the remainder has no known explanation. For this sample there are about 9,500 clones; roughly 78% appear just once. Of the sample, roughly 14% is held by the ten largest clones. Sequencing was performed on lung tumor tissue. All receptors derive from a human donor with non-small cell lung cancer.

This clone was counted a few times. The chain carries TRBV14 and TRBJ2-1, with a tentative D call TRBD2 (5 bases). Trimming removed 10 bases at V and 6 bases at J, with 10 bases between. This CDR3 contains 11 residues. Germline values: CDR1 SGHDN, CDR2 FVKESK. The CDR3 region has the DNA TGTGCCACCCTAGAGGGCAATGAGCAGTTCTTC. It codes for CATLEGNEQFF.

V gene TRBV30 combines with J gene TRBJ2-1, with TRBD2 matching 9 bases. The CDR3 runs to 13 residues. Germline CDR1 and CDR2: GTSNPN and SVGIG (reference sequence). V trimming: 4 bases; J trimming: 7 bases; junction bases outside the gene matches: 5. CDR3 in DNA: TGTGCCTGGATTGCGGGAGGGGGGAATGAGCAGTTCTTC. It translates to CAWIAGGGNEQFF.

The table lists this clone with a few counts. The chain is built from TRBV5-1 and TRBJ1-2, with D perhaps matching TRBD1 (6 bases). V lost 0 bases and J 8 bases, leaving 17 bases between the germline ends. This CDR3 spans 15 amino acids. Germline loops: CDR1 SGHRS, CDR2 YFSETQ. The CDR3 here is CASSLDQGRVFGYTF. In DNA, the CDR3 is TGCGCCAGCAGCTTGGATCAGGGGAGAGTCTTCGGCTACACCTTC.

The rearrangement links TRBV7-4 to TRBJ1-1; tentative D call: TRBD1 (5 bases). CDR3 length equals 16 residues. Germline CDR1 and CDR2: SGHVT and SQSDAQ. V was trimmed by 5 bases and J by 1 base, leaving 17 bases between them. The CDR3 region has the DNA TGTGCCAGCAGCCCCGGACGGGGGAGGGGGAACACTGAAGCTTTCTTT. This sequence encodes CASSPGRGRGNTEAFF.

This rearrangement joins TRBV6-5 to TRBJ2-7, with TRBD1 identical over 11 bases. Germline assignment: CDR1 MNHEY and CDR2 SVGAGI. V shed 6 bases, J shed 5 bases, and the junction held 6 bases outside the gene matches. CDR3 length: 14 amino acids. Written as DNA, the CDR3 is TGTGCCAGCAGACCGGGACAGGGGGGCCACGAGCAGTACTTC. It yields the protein CASRPGQGGHEQYF.

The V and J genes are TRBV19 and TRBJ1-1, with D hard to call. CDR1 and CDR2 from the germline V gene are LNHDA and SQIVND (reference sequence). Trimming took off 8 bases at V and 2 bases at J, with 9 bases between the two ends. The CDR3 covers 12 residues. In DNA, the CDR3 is TGTGCCAGTCTTACAGTAAACACTGAAGCTTTCTTT. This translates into CASLTVNTEAFF.

CDR3: CASTKQTGNQPQHF. The DNA for the CDR3 is TGTGCCAGCACGAAGCAGACAGGGAATCAGCCCCAGCATTTT. The V gene is TRBV5-4, the J gene TRBJ1-5, with 7 bases fitting TRBD1. Germline-derived CDR1 and CDR2 are SGHNT and YYREEE (reference sequence). The CDR3 has 14 residues. After removal of 6 bases from V and 4 bases from J, the junction contained 7 bases not matched to a gene.

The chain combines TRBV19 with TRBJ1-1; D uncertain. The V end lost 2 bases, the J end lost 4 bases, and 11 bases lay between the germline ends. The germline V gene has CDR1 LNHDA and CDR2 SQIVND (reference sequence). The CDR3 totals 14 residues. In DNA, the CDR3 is TGTGCCAGTAGTATAAAGGCCCAGGCCACTGAAGCTTTCTTT. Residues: CASSIKAQATEAFF.

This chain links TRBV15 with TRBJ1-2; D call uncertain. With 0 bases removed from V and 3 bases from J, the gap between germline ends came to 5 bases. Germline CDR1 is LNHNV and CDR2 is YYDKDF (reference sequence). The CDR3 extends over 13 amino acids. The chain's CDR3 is CATSRDEYYGYTF. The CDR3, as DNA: TGTGCCACCAGCAGAGATGAATACTATGGCTACACCTTC.

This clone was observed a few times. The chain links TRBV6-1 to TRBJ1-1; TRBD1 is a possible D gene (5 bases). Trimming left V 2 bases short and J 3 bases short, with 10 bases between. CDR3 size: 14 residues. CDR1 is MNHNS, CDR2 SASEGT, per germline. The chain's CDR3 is CASSESGTYTEAFF. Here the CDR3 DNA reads TGTGCCAGCAGTGAATCAGGGACGTACACTGAAGCTTTCTTT.

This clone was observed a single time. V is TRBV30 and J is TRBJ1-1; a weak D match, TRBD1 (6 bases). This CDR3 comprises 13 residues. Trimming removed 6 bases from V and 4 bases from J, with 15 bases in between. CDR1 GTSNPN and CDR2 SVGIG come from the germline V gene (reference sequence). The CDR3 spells CACTLGGATEAFF. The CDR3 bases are TGTGCCTGTACCCTGGGGGGGGCCACTGAAGCTTTCTTT. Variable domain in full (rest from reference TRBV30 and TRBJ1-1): SQTIHQWPATLVQPVGSPLSLECTVEGTSNPNLYWYRQAAGRGLQLLFYSVGIGQISSEVPQNLSASRPQDRQFILSSKKLLLSDSGFYLCACTLGGATEAFFGQGTRLTVV.

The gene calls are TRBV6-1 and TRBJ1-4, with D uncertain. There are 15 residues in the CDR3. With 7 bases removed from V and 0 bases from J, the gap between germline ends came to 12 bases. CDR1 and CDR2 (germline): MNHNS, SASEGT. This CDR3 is CASTLWSATNEKLFF. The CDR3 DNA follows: TGTGCCAGCACCTTATGGAGTGCAACTAATGAAAAACTGTTTTTT.

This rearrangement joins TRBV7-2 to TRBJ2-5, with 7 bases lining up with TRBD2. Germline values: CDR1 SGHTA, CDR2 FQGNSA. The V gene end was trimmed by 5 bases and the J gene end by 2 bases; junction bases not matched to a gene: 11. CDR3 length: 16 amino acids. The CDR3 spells CASSREEGWLQETQYF. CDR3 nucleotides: TGTGCCAGCAGCCGGGAGGAGGGATGGTTACAAGAGACCCAGTACTTC.

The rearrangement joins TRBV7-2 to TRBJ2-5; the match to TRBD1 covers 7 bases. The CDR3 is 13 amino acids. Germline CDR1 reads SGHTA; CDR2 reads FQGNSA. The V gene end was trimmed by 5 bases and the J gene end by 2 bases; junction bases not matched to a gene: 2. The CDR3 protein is CASSRDRQETQYF. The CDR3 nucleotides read TGTGCCAGCAGCCGGGACAGACAAGAGACCCAGTACTTC.

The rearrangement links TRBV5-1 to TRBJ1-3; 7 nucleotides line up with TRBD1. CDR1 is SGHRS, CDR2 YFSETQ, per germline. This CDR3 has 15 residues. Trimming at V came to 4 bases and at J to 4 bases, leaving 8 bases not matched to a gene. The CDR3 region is CASSADTGAGNTIYF. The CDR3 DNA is TGCGCCAGCAGCGCGGATACAGGGGCAGGAAACACCATATATTTT.

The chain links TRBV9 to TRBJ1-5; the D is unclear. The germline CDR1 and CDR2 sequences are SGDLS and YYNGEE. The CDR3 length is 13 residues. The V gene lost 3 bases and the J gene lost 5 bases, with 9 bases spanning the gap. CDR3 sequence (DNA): TGTGCCAGCAGCGCCACAACCCATCAGCCCCAGCATTTT. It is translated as CASSATTHQPQHF.

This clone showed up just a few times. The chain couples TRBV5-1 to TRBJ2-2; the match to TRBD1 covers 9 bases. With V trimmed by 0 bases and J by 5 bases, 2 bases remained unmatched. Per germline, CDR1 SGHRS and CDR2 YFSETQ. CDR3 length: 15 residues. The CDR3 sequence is CASSLEGQGTGELFF. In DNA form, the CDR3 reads TGCGCCAGCAGCTTGGAGGGACAGGGTACCGGGGAGCTGTTTTTT. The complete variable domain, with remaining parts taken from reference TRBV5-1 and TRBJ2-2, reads KAGVTQTPRYLIKTRGQQVTLSCSPISGHRSVSWYQQTPGQGLQFLFEYFSETQRNKGNFPGRFSGRQFSNSRSEMNVSTLELGDSALYLCASSLEGQGTGELFFGEGSRLTVL.

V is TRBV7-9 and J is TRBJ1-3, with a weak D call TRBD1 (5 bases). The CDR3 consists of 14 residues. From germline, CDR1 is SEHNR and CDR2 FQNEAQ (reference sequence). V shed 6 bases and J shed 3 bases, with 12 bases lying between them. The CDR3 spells CASRGPGLGNTIYF. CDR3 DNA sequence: TGTGCCAGCAGGGGGCCGGGCCTTGGAAACACCATATATTTT.

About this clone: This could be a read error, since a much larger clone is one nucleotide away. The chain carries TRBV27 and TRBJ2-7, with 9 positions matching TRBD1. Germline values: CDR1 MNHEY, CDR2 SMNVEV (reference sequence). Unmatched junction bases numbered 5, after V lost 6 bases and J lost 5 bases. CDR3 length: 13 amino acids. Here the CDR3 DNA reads TGTGCCAGCAGCCCCGGGACAGGGAACGAGCAGTACTTC. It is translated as CASSPGTGNEQYF.

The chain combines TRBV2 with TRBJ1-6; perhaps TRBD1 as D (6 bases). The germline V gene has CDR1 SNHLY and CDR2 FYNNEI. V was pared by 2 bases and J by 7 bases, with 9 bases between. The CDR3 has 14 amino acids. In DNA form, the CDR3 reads TGTGCCAGCAGTGAATTGACAGGCAATTCACCCCTCCACTTT. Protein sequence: CASSELTGNSPLHF.

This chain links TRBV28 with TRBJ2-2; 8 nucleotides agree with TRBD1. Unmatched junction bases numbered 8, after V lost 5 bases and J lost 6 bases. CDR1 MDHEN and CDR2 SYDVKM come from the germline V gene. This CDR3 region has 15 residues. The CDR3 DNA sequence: TGTGCCAGCAGTGAGGACAGGGTTGGTGCCGGGGAGCTGTTTTTT. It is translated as CASSEDRVGAGELFF.

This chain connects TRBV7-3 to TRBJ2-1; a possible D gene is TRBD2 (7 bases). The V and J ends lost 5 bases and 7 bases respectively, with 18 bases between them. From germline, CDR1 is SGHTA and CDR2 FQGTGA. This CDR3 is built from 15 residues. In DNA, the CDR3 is TGTGCCAGCAGCCCAACTAGGGGAGGGGGTAATGAGCAGTTCTTC. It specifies CASSPTRGGGNEQFF.

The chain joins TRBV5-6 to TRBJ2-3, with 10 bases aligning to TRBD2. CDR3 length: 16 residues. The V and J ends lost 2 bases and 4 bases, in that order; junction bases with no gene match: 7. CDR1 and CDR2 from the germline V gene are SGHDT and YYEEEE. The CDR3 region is CASSFLAGDVADTQYF. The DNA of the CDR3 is TGTGCCAGCAGCTTTCTAGCGGGAGATGTCGCAGATACGCAGTATTTT.

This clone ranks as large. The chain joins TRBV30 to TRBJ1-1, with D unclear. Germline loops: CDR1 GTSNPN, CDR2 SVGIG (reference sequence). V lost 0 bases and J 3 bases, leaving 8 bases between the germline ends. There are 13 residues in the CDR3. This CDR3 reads CAWSVARYTEAFF. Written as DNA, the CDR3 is TGTGCCTGGAGTGTTGCCAGATACACTGAAGCTTTCTTT.

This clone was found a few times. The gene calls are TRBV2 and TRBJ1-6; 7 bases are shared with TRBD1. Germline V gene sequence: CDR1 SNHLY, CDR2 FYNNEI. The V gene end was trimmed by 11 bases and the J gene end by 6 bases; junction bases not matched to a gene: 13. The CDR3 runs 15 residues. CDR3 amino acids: CAADRTDNRNSPLHF. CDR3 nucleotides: TGTGCCGCGGACAGGACAGATAATCGTAATTCACCCCTCCACTTT.

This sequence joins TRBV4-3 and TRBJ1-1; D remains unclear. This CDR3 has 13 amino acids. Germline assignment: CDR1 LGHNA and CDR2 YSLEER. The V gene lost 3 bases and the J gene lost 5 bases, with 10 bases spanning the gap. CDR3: CASSHRGNTEAFF. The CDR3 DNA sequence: TGCGCCAGCAGCCACCGAGGGAATACTGAAGCTTTCTTT.

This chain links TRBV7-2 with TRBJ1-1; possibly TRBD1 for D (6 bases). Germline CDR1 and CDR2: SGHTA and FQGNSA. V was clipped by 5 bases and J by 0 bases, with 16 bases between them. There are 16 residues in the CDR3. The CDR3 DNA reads TGTGCCAGCAGCCGAGGTTCTGGGGGCCTGAACACTGAAGCTTTCTTT. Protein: CASSRGSGGLNTEAFF.

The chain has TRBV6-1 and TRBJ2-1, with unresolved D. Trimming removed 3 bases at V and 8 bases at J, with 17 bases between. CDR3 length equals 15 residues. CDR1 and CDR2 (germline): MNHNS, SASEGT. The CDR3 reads CASSDFSRGRYEQFF. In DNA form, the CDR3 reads TGTGCCAGCAGTGACTTCAGCCGAGGCAGATATGAGCAGTTCTTC.

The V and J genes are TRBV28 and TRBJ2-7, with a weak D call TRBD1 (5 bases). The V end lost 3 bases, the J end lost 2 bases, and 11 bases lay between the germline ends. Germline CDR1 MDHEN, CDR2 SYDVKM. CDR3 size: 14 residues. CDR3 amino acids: CASSLSGRAYEQYF. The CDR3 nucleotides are TGTGCCAGCAGTTTGAGTGGCAGGGCCTACGAGCAGTACTTC.

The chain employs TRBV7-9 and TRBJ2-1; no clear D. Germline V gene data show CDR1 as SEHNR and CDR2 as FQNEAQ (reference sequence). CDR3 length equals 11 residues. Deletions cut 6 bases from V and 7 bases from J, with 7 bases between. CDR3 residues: CASRTLNEQFF. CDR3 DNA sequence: TGTGCCAGCAGAACACTGAATGAGCAGTTCTTC. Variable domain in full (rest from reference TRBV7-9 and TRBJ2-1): DTGVSQNPRHKITKRGQNVTFRCDPISEHNRLYWYRQTLGQGPEFLTYFQNEAQLEKSRLLSDRFSAERPKGSFSTLEIQRTEQGDSAMYLCASRTLNEQFFGPGTRLTVL.